This T cell receptor (beta chain) was sequenced in a study of blood T cell repertoires in COVID-19. Study information: From the United States, Italy and Spain came samples of acute and convalescent COVID-19.

The CDR3 sequence is 16 residues long. The germline V gene has CDR1 SGHVS and CDR2 FQNEAQ. V dropped 1 base and J dropped 4 bases, with 14 bases sitting between them. A single count supports this clone. The repertoire was sequenced with immunoSEQ multiplex PCR; TCRdb's copy has only in-frame clones and lacks some. The repertoire has roughly 150,000 clones, roughly 80% of them found once; the top ten carry 7.3%. Sequenced sample: PBMCs or T cells enriched from blood (not recorded which). J is TRBJ1-5 and V is TRBV7-8, with D perhaps TRBD1 (6 bases). The source of this sequence is a man aged 45-60 years who had recovered from COVID-19. The CDR3 protein is CASSLVNGGLNQPQHF. The CDR3 nucleotides are TGTGCCAGCAGCTTAGTGAATGGGGGCCTTAATCAGCCCCAGCATTTT.